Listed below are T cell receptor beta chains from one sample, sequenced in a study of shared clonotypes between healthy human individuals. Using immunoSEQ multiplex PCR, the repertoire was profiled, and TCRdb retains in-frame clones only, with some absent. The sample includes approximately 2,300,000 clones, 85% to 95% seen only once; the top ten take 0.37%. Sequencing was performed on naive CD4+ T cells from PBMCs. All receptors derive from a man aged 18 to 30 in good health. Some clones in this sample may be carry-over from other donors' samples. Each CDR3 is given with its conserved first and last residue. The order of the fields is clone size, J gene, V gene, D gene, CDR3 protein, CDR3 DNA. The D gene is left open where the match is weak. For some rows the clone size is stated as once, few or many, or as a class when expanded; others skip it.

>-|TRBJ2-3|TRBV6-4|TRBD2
CASSDVAGGTDTQYF
TGTGCCAGCAGTGACGTAGCGGGTGGCACAGATACGCAGTATTTT
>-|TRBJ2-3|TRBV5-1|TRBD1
CASSPGTGADTQYF
TGCGCCAGCAGCCCGGGGACAGGGGCAGATACGCAGTATTTT
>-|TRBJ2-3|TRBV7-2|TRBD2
CASSFRLAGVADTQYF
TGTGCCAGCAGCTTCAGACTAGCGGGAGTGGCAGATACGCAGTATTTT
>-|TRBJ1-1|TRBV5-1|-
CASSSTPAGNTEAFF
TGCGCCAGCAGCTCTACACCGGCAGGGAACACTGAAGCTTTCTTT
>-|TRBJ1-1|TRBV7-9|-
CASSLAPGGSAFF
TGTGCCAGCAGCTTAGCTCCGGGGGGGTCCGCTTTCTTT
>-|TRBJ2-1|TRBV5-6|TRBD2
CASSLRGTPGLAGGREQFF
TGTGCCAGCAGCTTGCGGGGGACACCGGGACTAGCGGGAGGAAGAGAGCAGTTCTTC
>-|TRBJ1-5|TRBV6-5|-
CASSYSGPNQPQHF
TGTGCCAGCAGTTACTCAGGGCCCAATCAGCCCCAGCATTTT
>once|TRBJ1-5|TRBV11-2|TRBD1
CASSLRGGGQPQHF
TGTGCCAGCAGCTTACGAGGGGGCGGTCAGCCCCAGCATTTT
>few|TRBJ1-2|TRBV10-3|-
CAISEWQLYGYTF
TGTGCCATCAGTGAGTGGCAACTCTATGGCTACACCTTC
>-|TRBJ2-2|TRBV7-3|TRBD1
CASSFDRVGTGELFF
TGTGCCAGCAGCTTTGACAGGGTGGGAACCGGGGAGCTGTTTTTT
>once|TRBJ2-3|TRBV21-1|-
CASSKVRESSTDTQYF
TGTGCCAGCAGCAAAGTAAGAGAGTCTAGCACAGATACGCAGTATTTT
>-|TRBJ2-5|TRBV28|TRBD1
CASSRPGQGLETQYF
TGTGCCAGCAGTCGTCCGGGACAGGGTTTAGAGACCCAGTACTTC
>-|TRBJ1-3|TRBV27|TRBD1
CASSTGGGRSGNTIYF
TGTGCCAGCAGCACAGGGGGTGGGCGGTCTGGAAACACCATATATTTT
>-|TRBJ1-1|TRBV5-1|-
CASSLDLSGVVEAFF
TGCGCCAGCAGCTTGGATCTCAGCGGGGTGGTTGAAGCTTTCTTT
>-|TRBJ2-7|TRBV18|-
CASSPVQVAYEQYF
TGTGCCAGCTCACCTGTACAGGTCGCCTACGAGCAGTACTTC
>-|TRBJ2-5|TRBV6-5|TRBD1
CASSPRTGQETQYF
TGTGCCAGCAGCCCAAGGACAGGGCAAGAGACCCAGTACTTC
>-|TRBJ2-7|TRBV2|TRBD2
CAAGGRGTYEQYF
TGTGCGGCGGGGGGTCGGGGCACCTACGAGCAGTACTTC
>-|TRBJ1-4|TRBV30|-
CAWEQPGDEKLFF
TGTGCCTGGGAGCAGCCCGGAGATGAAAAACTGTTTTTT
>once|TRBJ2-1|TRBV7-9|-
CASSRTPAGTGNEQFF
TGTGCCAGCAGCCGAACCCCGGCGGGAACGGGCAATGAGCAGTTCTTC
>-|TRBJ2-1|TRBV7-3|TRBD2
CASSPGTSSFEQFF
TGTGCCAGCAGCCCGGGGACTAGCTCCTTTGAGCAGTTCTTC
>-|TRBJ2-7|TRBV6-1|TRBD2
CASSETGLAGFYEQYF
TGTGCCAGCAGTGAGACGGGACTAGCGGGATTCTACGAGCAGTACTTC
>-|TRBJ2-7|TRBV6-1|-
CASSEADIPTLYEQYF
TGTGCCAGCAGTGAAGCCGACATACCAACCCTGTACGAGCAGTACTTC